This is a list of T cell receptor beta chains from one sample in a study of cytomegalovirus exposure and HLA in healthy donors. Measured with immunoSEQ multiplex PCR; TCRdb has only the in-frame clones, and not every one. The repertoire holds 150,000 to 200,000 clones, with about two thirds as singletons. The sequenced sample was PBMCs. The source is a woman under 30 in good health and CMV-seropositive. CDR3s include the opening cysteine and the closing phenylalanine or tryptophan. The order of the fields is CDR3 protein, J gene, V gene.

CDR3aa: CSVEAGVYGYTF
j_gene: TRBJ1-2
v_gene: TRBV29-1

CDR3aa: CASGRQGSTDTQYF
j_gene: TRBJ2-3
v_gene: TRBV6-5

CDR3aa: CAISESTGLGTGELFF
j_gene: TRBJ2-2
v_gene: TRBV10-3

CDR3aa: CASSLEQVYNEQFF
j_gene: TRBJ2-1
v_gene: TRBV5-1

CDR3aa: CASSQENRGTEAFF
j_gene: TRBJ1-1
v_gene: TRBV4-1

CDR3aa: CASSEYGLAGGYNEQFF
j_gene: TRBJ2-1
v_gene: TRBV25-1

CDR3aa: CASSLRLAGRTDTQYF
j_gene: TRBJ2-3
v_gene: TRBV5-4

CDR3aa: CATSNRDTRRETQYF
j_gene: TRBJ2-5
v_gene: TRBV15

CDR3aa: CASSFMNTEAFF
j_gene: TRBJ1-1
v_gene: TRBV7-6

CDR3aa: CASSQGEGGGRTDTQYF
j_gene: TRBJ2-3
v_gene: TRBV4-2

CDR3aa: CACQARGFSYEQYF
j_gene: TRBJ2-7
v_gene: TRBV30

CDR3aa: CASRLQDYEQYF
j_gene: TRBJ2-7
v_gene: TRBV5-1

CDR3aa: CASSMPRTSGVGEQFF
j_gene: TRBJ2-1
v_gene: TRBV19

CDR3aa: CASSRDLYYTYEQYF
j_gene: TRBJ2-7
v_gene: TRBV6-5

CDR3aa: CASRRPTGGIVDIQYF
j_gene: TRBJ2-4
v_gene: TRBV5-5

CDR3aa: CASSSQGKNTEAFF
j_gene: TRBJ1-1
v_gene: TRBV5-6

CDR3aa: CVSSLSSGEIPLHF
j_gene: TRBJ1-6
v_gene: TRBV5-1

CDR3aa: CASATSGRAINEQFF
j_gene: TRBJ2-1
v_gene: TRBV7-3

CDR3aa: CASSRDWGSGANVLTF
j_gene: TRBJ2-6
v_gene: TRBV19

CDR3aa: CASSSPFSYEQYF
j_gene: TRBJ2-7
v_gene: TRBV9

CDR3aa: CASSYGGGGKNIQYF
j_gene: TRBJ2-4
v_gene: TRBV6-5

CDR3aa: CASSLGAGTDTQYF
j_gene: TRBJ2-3
v_gene: TRBV5-1

CDR3aa: CASSQDLPSYSYEQYF
j_gene: TRBJ2-7
v_gene: TRBV4-3

CDR3aa: CASSPTGLLEETQYF
j_gene: TRBJ2-5
v_gene: TRBV7-6

CDR3aa: CASSLAVFPGQGASEQFF
j_gene: TRBJ2-1
v_gene: TRBV7-2

CDR3aa: CASSVLGGGGNTIYF
j_gene: TRBJ1-3
v_gene: TRBV2